This T cell receptor beta chain was observed in a study of blood T cell repertoires in COVID-19. The overall study: T cells, B-cell-depleted T cells, or PBMCs supplied cDNA or gDNA.

The repertoire was sequenced with immunoSEQ multiplex PCR; TCRdb's copy has only in-frame clones and lacks some. The repertoire consists of around 19,000 clones, with roughly nine tenths occurring once and the leading ten covering roughly 3.7%. The CDR3 is 17 amino acids. Germline CDR1 is KGHDR and CDR2 is SFDVKD. V lost 4 bases, J lost 5 bases, and 21 bases lay in between. V usage is TRBV24-1 and J usage is TRBJ2-3; the D gene is possibly TRBD1 (6 bases). The sequence was collected from a human donor in a cohort sampled during active COVID-19. Specimen: peripheral blood. CDR3 loop: CATSDPVAGESGDTQYF. Written as DNA, the CDR3 is TGTGCCACCAGTGACCCAGTCGCAGGGGAAAGCGGAGATACGCAGTATTTT.